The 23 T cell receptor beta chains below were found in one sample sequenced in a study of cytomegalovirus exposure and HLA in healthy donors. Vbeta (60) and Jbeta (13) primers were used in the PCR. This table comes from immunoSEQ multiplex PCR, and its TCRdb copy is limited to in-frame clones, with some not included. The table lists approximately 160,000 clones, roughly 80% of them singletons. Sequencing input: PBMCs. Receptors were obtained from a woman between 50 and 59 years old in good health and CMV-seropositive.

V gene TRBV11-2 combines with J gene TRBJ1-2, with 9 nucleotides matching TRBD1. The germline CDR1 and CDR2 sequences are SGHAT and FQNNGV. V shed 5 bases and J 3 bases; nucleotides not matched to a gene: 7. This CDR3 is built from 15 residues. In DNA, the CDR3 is TGTGCCAGCAGCCAGGGACAGGGTAGGGACTATGGCTACACCTTC. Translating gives CASSQGQGRDYGYTF.

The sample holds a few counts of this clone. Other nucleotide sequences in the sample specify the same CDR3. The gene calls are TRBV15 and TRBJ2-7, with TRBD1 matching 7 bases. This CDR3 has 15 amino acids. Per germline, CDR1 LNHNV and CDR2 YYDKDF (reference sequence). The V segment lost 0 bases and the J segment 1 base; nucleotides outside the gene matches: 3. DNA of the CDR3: TGTGCCACCAGCAGAGATGAGGGGGCATCCTACGAGCAGTACTTC. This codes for CATSRDEGASYEQYF.

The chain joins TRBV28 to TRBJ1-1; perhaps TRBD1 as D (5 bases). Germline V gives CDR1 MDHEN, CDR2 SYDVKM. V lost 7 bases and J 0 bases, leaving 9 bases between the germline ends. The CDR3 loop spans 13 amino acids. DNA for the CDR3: TGTGCCAGCATCCGACAGTTGAACACTGAAGCTTTCTTT. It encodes CASIRQLNTEAFF.

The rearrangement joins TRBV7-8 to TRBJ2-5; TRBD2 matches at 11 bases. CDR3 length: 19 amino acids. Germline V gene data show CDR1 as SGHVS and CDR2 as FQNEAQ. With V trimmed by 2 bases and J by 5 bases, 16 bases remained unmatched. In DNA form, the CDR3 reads TGTGCCAGCAGCTTAAGGGGGCTTAGCGGGAGGGCCGGTTTGGAGACCCAGTACTTC. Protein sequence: CASSLRGLSGRAGLETQYF.

The CDR3: CASSRTGGGYGYTF. The CDR3 nucleotides are TGTGCCAGCTCCCGAACGGGGGGCGGGTATGGCTACACCTTC. This rearrangement joins TRBV6-5 to TRBJ1-2, with a tentative D call TRBD1 (6 bases). From germline, CDR1 is MNHEY and CDR2 SVGAGI. The CDR3 loop spans 14 amino acids. Deletions cut 8 bases from V and 5 bases from J, with 18 bases between.

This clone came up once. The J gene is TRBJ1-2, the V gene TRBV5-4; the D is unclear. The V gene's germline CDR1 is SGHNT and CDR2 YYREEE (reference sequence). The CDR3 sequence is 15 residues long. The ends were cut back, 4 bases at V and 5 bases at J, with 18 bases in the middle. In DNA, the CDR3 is TGTGCCAGCAGCCCGGAGGCCAGGACCTTTTATGGCTACACCTTC. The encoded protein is CASSPEARTFYGYTF.

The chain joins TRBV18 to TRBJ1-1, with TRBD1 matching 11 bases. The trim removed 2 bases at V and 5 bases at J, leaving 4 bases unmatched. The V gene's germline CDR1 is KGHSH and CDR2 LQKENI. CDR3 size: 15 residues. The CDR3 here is CASSPGGQGETEAFF. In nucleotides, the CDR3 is TGTGCCAGCTCACCAGGGGGACAGGGGGAAACTGAAGCTTTCTTT. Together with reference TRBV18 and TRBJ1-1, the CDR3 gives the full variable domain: NAGVMQNPRHLVRRRGQEARLRCSPMKGHSHVYWYRQLPEEGLKFMVYLQKENIIDESGMPKERFSAEFPKEGPSILRIQQVVRGDSAAYFCASSPGGQGETEAFFGQGTRLTVV.

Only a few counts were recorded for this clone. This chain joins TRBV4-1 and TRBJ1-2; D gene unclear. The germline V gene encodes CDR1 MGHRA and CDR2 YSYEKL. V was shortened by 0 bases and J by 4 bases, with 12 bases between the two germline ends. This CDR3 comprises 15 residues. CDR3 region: CASSQDEASIYGYTF. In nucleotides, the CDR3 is TGCGCCAGCAGCCAAGATGAGGCTTCAATCTATGGCTACACCTTC.

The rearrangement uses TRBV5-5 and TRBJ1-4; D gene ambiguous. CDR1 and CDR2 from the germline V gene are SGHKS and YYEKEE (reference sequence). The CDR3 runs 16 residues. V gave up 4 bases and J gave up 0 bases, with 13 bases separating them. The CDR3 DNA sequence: TGTGCCAGCAGCCCCGAGCAGGCCTCAACTAATGAAAAACTGTTTTTT. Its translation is CASSPEQASTNEKLFF.

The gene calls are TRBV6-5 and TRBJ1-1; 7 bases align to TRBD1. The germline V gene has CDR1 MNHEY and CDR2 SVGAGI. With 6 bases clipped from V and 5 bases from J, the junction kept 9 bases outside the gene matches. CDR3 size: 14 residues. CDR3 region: CASSNTRGATEAFF. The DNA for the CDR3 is TGTGCCAGCAGCAATACCAGGGGGGCTACTGAAGCTTTCTTT.

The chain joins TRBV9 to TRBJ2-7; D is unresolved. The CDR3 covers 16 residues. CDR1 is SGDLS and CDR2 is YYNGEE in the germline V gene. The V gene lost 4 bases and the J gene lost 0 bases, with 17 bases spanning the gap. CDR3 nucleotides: TGTGCCAGCAGCCCCACGATGACAACCAGCTCCTACGAGCAGTACTTC. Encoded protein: CASSPTMTTSSYEQYF.

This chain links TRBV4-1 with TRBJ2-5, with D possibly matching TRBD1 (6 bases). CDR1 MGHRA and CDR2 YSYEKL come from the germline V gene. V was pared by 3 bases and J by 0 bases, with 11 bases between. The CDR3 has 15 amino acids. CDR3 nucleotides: TGCGCCAGCAGCCACCAACAGGGATACCAAGAGACCCAGTACTTC. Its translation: CASSHQQGYQETQYF.

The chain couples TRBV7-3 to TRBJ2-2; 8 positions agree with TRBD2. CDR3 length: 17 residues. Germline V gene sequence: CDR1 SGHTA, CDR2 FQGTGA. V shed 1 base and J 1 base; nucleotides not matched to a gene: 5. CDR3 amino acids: CASSLIPGGRNTGELFF. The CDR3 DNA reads TGTGCCAGCAGCTTAATCCCGGGGGGGCGGAACACCGGGGAGCTGTTTTTT.

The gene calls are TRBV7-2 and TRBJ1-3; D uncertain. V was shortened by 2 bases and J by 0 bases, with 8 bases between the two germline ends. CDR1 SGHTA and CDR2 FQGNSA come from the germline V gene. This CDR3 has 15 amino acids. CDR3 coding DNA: TGTGCCAGCAGCTTAATGGAGTCCTCTGGAAACACCATATATTTT. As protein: CASSLMESSGNTIYF.

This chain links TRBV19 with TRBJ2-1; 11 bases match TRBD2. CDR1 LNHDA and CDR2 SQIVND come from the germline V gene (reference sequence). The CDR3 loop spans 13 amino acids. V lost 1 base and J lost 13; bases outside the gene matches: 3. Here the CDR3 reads CASSIALAGGQFF. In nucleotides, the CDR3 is TGTGCCAGTAGTATAGCCCTAGCGGGAGGACAGTTCTTC. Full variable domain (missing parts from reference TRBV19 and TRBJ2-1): DGGITQSPKYLFRKEGQNVTLSCEQNLNHDAMYWYRQDPGQGLRLIYYSQIVNDFQKGDIAEGYSVSREKKESFPLTVTSAQKNPTAFYLCASSIALAGGQFFGPGTRLTVL.

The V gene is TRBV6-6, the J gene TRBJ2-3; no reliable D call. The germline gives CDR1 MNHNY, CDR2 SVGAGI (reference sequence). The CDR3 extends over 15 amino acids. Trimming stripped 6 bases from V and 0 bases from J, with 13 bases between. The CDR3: CASSRGPYSTDTQYF. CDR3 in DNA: TGTGCCAGCAGCCGAGGCCCCTATAGCACAGATACGCAGTATTTT.

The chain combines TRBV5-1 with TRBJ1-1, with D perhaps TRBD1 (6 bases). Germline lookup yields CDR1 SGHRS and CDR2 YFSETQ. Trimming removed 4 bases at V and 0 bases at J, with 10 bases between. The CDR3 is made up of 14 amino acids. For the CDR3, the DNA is TGCGCCAGCAGCGTTGACAGGTTGAACACTGAAGCTTTCTTT. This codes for CASSVDRLNTEAFF. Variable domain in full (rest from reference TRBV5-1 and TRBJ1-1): KAGVTQTPRYLIKTRGQQVTLSCSPISGHRSVSWYQQTPGQGLQFLFEYFSETQRNKGNFPGRFSGRQFSNSRSEMNVSTLELGDSALYLCASSVDRLNTEAFFGQGTRLTVV.

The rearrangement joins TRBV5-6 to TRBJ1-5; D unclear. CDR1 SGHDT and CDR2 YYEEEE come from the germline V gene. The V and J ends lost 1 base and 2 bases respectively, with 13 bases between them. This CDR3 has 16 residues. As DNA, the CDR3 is TGTGCCAGCAGCTTGTCGGGCTGGGGAGGCAATCAGCCCCAGCATTTT. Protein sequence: CASSLSGWGGNQPQHF.

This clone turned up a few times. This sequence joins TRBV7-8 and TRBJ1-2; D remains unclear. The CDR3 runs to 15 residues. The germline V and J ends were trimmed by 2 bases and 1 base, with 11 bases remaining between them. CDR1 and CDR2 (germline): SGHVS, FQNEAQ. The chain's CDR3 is CASSLFPDLNYGYTF. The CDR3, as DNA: TGTGCCAGCAGCTTATTCCCAGATCTTAACTATGGCTACACCTTC.

This chain's CDR3 is CASSFPGGNTEAFF. The CDR3, as DNA: TGTGCCAGCAGTTTCCCAGGGGGGAACACTGAAGCTTTCTTT. The chain combines TRBV27 with TRBJ1-1; 7 nucleotides align to TRBD1. Germline assignment: CDR1 MNHEY and CDR2 SMNVEV (reference sequence). The CDR3 spans 14 residues. J gave up 1 base and V 3 bases, and 2 bases lay outside the gene matches.

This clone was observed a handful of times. CDR3 region: CASKRRESYNEQFF. The CDR3 DNA follows: TGTGCCAGTAAAAGGCGGGAGTCCTACAATGAGCAGTTCTTC. The chain recombines TRBV19 with TRBJ2-1; 7 nucleotides line up with TRBD2. Looked up from germline, CDR1 is LNHDA and CDR2 is SQIVND (reference sequence). V dropped 7 bases and J dropped 1; count of bases not matched to a gene: 4. The CDR3 is made up of 14 amino acids.

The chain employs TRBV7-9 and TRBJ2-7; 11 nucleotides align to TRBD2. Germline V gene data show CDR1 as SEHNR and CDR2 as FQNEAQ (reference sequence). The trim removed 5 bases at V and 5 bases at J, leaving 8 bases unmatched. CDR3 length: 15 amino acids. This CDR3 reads CASSPVLAGVHEQYF. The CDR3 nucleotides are TGTGCCAGCAGCCCAGTACTAGCGGGAGTCCACGAGCAGTACTTC.

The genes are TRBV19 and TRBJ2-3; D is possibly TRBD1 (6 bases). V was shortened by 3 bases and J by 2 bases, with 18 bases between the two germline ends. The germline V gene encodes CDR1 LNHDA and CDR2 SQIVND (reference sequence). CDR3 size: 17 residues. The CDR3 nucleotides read TGTGCCAGTAGTATGTGGGGGCGGTCTCTTACCACAGATACGCAGTATTTT. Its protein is CASSMWGRSLTTDTQYF. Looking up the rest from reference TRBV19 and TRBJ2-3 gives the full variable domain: DGGITQSPKYLFRKEGQNVTLSCEQNLNHDAMYWYRQDPGQGLRLIYYSQIVNDFQKGDIAEGYSVSREKKESFPLTVTSAQKNPTAFYLCASSMWGRSLTTDTQYFGPGTRLTVL.